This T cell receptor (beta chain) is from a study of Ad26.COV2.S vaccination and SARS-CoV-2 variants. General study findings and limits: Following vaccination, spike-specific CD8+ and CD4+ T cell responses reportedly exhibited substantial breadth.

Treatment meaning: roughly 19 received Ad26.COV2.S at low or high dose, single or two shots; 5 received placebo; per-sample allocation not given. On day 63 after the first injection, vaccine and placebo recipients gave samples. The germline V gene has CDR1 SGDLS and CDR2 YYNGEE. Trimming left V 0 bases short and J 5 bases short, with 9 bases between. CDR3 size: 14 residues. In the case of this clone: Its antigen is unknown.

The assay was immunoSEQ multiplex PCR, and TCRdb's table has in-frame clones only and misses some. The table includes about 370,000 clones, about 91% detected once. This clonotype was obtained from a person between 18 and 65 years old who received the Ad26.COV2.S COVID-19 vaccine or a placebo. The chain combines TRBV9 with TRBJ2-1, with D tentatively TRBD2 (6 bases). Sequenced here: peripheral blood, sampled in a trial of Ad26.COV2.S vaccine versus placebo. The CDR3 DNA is TGTGCCAGCAGCGTAGCGGGAGCCAACAATGAGCAGTTCTTC. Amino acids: CASSVAGANNEQFF.